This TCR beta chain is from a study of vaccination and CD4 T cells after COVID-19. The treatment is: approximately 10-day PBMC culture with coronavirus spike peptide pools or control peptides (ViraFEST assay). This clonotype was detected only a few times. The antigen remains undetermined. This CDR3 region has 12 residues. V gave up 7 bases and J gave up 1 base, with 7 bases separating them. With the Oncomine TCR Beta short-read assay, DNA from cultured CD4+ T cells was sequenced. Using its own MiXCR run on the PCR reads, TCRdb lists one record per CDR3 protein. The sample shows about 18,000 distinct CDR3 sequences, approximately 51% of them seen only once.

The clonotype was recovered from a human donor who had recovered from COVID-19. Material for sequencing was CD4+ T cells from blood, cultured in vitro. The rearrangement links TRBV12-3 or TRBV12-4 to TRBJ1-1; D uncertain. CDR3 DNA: TGTGCCAGCATGGAGGGGAACACTGAAGCTTTCTTT. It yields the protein CASMEGNTEAFF.